The next 5 T cell receptor beta chains were all read from a single sample in a study of blood T cell repertoires in COVID-19. TCRdb's copy holds only in-frame clones and misses some; the assay was immunoSEQ multiplex PCR. The sample shows around 200,000 clones, about 86% of them seen only once. The sequencing sample was made of peripheral blood. Every receptor here comes from a woman between 18 and 29 years old who had recovered from COVID-19.

This clone has a single count. J is TRBJ2-1 and V is TRBV19; D is perhaps TRBD2 (6 bases). This CDR3 spans 13 amino acids. Germline lookup yields CDR1 LNHDA and CDR2 SQIVND (reference sequence). With 10 bases removed from V and 9 bases from J, the gap between germline ends came to 19 bases. The CDR3 loop reads CATHDRRAGEQFF. The CDR3 DNA reads TGTGCCACCCACGACCGGAGGGCCGGTGAGCAGTTCTTC. Full variable domain (outside the CDR3, taken from reference TRBV19 and TRBJ2-1): DGGITQSPKYLFRKEGQNVTLSCEQNLNHDAMYWYRQDPGQGLRLIYYSQIVNDFQKGDIAEGYSVSREKKESFPLTVTSAQKNPTAFYLCATHDRRAGEQFFGPGTRLTVL.

DNA of the CDR3: TGTGCCAGCAGTGACCTTGGAGCCGTAGATACGCAGTATTTT. It codes for CASSDLGAVDTQYF. The chain employs TRBV6-1 and TRBJ2-3; D is unclear. Germline V lookup: CDR1 MNHNS, CDR2 SASEGT. This CDR3 spans 14 amino acids. Trimming left V 3 bases short and J 5 bases short, with 12 bases between.

The chain combines TRBV5-4 with TRBJ2-2, with 7 bases lining up with TRBD1. Looked up from germline, CDR1 is SGHNT and CDR2 is YYREEE (reference sequence). This CDR3 comprises 14 residues. V was clipped by 2 bases and J by 5 bases; unmatched bases: 3. CDR3 in amino acids: CASSFRQGTGELFF. The CDR3 nucleotides read TGTGCCAGCAGCTTCCGACAGGGTACCGGGGAGCTGTTTTTT. The complete variable domain, with remaining parts taken from reference TRBV5-4 and TRBJ2-2, reads ETGVTQSPTHLIKTRGQQVTLRCSSQSGHNTVSWYQQALGQGPQFIFQYYREEENGRGNFPPRFSGLQFPNYSSELNVNALELDDSALYLCASSFRQGTGELFFGEGSRLTVL.

The chain couples TRBV9 to TRBJ2-3; D perhaps matches TRBD2 (5 bases). The germline gives CDR1 SGDLS, CDR2 YYNGEE. Trimming stripped 2 bases from V and 6 bases from J, with 10 bases between. CDR3 length equals 13 residues. The DNA of the CDR3 is TGTGCCAGCAGCGTTACTTCGGGGGATACGCAGTATTTT. Translated, it gives CASSVTSGDTQYF.

The chain joins TRBV28 to TRBJ2-5, with D perhaps TRBD2 (6 bases). The germline gives CDR1 MDHEN, CDR2 SYDVKM. V dropped 3 bases and J dropped 0 bases, with 8 bases sitting between them. This CDR3 has 14 residues. This CDR3 is CASSFRGYQETQYF. As DNA, the CDR3 is TGTGCCAGCAGTTTCCGGGGGTACCAAGAGACCCAGTACTTC.